This TCR beta chain was identified in a study of T cell responses to AZD1222 COVID-19 vaccine. Assay used: immunoSEQ multiplex PCR; TCRdb lists only in-frame clones, some missing. The sample consists of over 130,000 clones, approximately 89% of them appearing once. The J segment lost 3 bases and the V segment lost 4 bases, leaving 2 bases of the junction unmatched. Germline CDR1 and CDR2: SGHVS and FNYEAQ. This CDR3 has 15 amino acids. The receptor was isolated from an adult in good health. V is TRBV7-6 and J is TRBJ1-5; TRBD1 matches 11 bases. Sequenced material: peripheral blood, taken on day 0 of AZD1222 vaccination. CDR3 in DNA: TGTGCCAGCAGCTCGGGACAGGGGGACAATCAGCCCCAGCATTTT. Protein sequence: CASSSGQGDNQPQHF.